These T cell receptor beta chains were read from a single sample in a study of T cell responses to AZD1222 COVID-19 vaccine. Only in-frame clones appear in the TCRdb table, and some are missing; sequencing was by immunoSEQ multiplex PCR. The profile shows nearly 90,000 clones, around 90% of them singletons. Material: peripheral blood, obtained on day 0 of AZD1222 vaccination. Receptor source: an adult in good health. CDR3s include the opening cysteine and the closing phenylalanine or tryptophan. Fields, in order: clone size, D gene, J gene, V gene, CDR3 protein, CDR3 DNA. A D gene is named only where the DNA matches it firmly. Clone size appears in some rows only: once, few, many, or a class for an expanded clone.

abundance: .; d_gene: TRBD1; j_gene: TRBJ1-2; v_gene: TRBV28; CDR3aa: CASGTGGSYGYTF; CDR3nt: TGTGCCAGCGGGACAGGGGGCTCATATGGCTACACCTTC
abundance: .; d_gene: TRBD2; j_gene: TRBJ2-1; v_gene: TRBV4-2; CDR3aa: CASSQEGGRFYNEQFF; CDR3nt: TGTGCCAGCAGCCAAGAAGGCGGGAGATTCTACAATGAGCAGTTCTTC
abundance: .; d_gene: TRBD1; j_gene: TRBJ1-2; v_gene: TRBV10-2; CDR3aa: CASSEVGQGRNYGYTF; CDR3nt: TGCGCCAGCAGTGAGGTGGGACAGGGAAGGAACTATGGCTACACCTTC
abundance: .; d_gene: .; j_gene: TRBJ2-7; v_gene: TRBV6-1; CDR3aa: CASSEFEYEQYF; CDR3nt: TGTGCCAGCAGTGAATTTGAATACGAGCAGTACTTC
abundance: .; d_gene: .; j_gene: TRBJ2-7; v_gene: TRBV6-5; CDR3aa: CASTARGDSYEQYF; CDR3nt: TGTGCCAGCACCGCAAGGGGGGACTCCTACGAGCAGTACTTC
abundance: .; d_gene: TRBD1; j_gene: TRBJ2-3; v_gene: TRBV5-1; CDR3aa: CASSSTGEADTQYF; CDR3nt: TGCGCCAGCAGCTCGACAGGGGAGGCAGATACGCAGTATTTT
abundance: .; d_gene: .; j_gene: TRBJ2-5; v_gene: TRBV6-2/TRBV6-3; CDR3aa: CASSYSLPGQETQYF; CDR3nt: TGTGCCAGCAGTTACTCCTTGCCAGGGCAAGAGACCCAGTACTTC
abundance: .; d_gene: TRBD1; j_gene: TRBJ1-2; v_gene: TRBV9; CDR3aa: CASSRGQGSDYGYTF; CDR3nt: TGTGCCAGCAGCCGTGGACAGGGTAGCGACTATGGCTACACCTTC
abundance: .; d_gene: .; j_gene: TRBJ2-7; v_gene: TRBV6-1; CDR3aa: CASREGPRSYEQYF; CDR3nt: TGTGCCAGCAGGGAAGGTCCTAGGTCCTACGAGCAGTACTTC
abundance: .; d_gene: .; j_gene: TRBJ2-2; v_gene: TRBV10-3; CDR3aa: CAISMSGPPTGELFF; CDR3nt: TGTGCCATCAGTATGTCAGGACCCCCCACCGGGGAGCTGTTTTTT
abundance: .; d_gene: TRBD2; j_gene: TRBJ2-7; v_gene: TRBV11-1; CDR3aa: CASSFLSGRSYEQYF; CDR3nt: TGTGCCAGCAGCTTTCTCAGCGGGAGATCCTACGAGCAGTACTTC
abundance: .; d_gene: .; j_gene: TRBJ1-2; v_gene: TRBV29-1; CDR3aa: CSVEVGLGYTF; CDR3nt: TGCAGCGTTGAAGTGGGACTCGGCTACACCTTC
abundance: .; d_gene: .; j_gene: TRBJ2-7; v_gene: TRBV6-5; CDR3aa: CATLGQRSYEQYF; CDR3nt: TGTGCCACCCTAGGACAGCGATCCTACGAGCAGTACTTC
abundance: .; d_gene: .; j_gene: TRBJ1-1; v_gene: TRBV3-1/TRBV3-2; CDR3aa: CASSLDENTEAFF; CDR3nt: TGTGCCAGCAGCCTTGACGAGAACACTGAAGCTTTCTTT
abundance: .; d_gene: TRBD1; j_gene: TRBJ2-1; v_gene: TRBV6-4; CDR3aa: CASSDLTGKNNEQFF; CDR3nt: TGTGCCAGCAGTGACCTGACAGGGAAGAACAATGAGCAGTTCTTC
abundance: once; d_gene: TRBD2; j_gene: TRBJ2-7; v_gene: TRBV29-1; CDR3aa: CSVRGLDPYEQYF; CDR3nt: TGCAGCGTGAGAGGACTAGACCCCTACGAGCAGTACTTC
abundance: .; d_gene: .; j_gene: TRBJ1-4; v_gene: TRBV7-9; CDR3aa: CASLQTGTNEKLFF; CDR3nt: TGTGCCAGCCTACAGACAGGAACCAATGAAAAACTGTTTTTT
abundance: .; d_gene: .; j_gene: TRBJ2-7; v_gene: TRBV5-1; CDR3aa: CASSLGAGSYEQYF; CDR3nt: TGCGCCAGCAGCTTGGGAGCAGGGTCCTACGAGCAGTACTTC
abundance: .; d_gene: TRBD1; j_gene: TRBJ2-2; v_gene: TRBV6-5; CDR3aa: CASNPTGVDTGELFF; CDR3nt: TGTGCCAGCAACCCGACAGGGGTCGACACCGGGGAGCTGTTTTTT
abundance: .; d_gene: .; j_gene: TRBJ2-5; v_gene: TRBV9; CDR3aa: CASSVAGGEETQYF; CDR3nt: TGTGCCAGCAGCGTAGCAGGGGGGGAGGAGACCCAGTACTTC